These 17 T cell receptor beta chains came from one sample sequenced in a study of blood T cell repertoires in COVID-19. The protocol was immunoSEQ multiplex PCR, while the TCRdb copy is restricted to in-frame clones and leaves out a portion. The data hold approximately 110,000 clones, with roughly 81% observed a single time. The specimen sequenced was peripheral blood. These receptors originate from a man aged 40-55 years with acute or convalescent COVID-19.

The chain is built from TRBV18 and TRBJ1-6, with 7 bases aligning to TRBD1. Germline V gene lookup returns CDR1 KGHSH and CDR2 LQKENI. The CDR3 is made up of 13 amino acids. Losses at the gene ends were 6 bases for V and 7 bases for J; bases not matched to a gene: 3. This CDR3 is CASSRDRNSPLHF. The CDR3 coding sequence is TGTGCCAGCTCGCGGGACAGAAATTCACCCCTCCACTTT.

The chain joins TRBV5-1 to TRBJ2-2, with 7 positions matching TRBD1. V lost 5 bases to trimming and J lost 5 bases; unmatched junction nucleotides: 6. The CDR3 is 14 amino acids. Per the germline V gene, CDR1 is SGHRS and CDR2 is YFSETQ. CDR3: CASRRTGETGELFF. The CDR3 region has the DNA TGCGCCAGCAGGCGGACAGGAGAAACCGGGGAGCTGTTTTTT.

The genes are TRBV6-5 and TRBJ2-3; 9 nucleotides match TRBD2. Germline CDR1 and CDR2: MNHEY and SVGAGI. The CDR3 consists of 16 residues. J was trimmed by 5 bases and V by 2 bases; bases with no gene match: 8. CDR3 DNA sequence: TGTGCCAGCAGTTACGGGGCTAGCGGGAAGGGAGATACGCAGTATTTT. It specifies CASSYGASGKGDTQYF.

This chain connects TRBV2 to TRBJ1-5; TRBD1 agrees at 7 bases. The ends lost 3 bases at V and 5 bases at J; junction bases unmatched: 7. The CDR3 covers 15 residues. In germline, CDR1 is SNHLY, CDR2 FYNNEI. The CDR3 reads CASSDDRARDQPQHF. DNA of the CDR3: TGTGCCAGCAGTGATGACAGGGCCAGGGATCAGCCCCAGCATTTT.

As DNA, the CDR3 is TGTGCCAGCAGCCAAGAAGCACAGGGGGCAGGTCAGCCCCAGCATTTT. As protein: CASSQEAQGAGQPQHF. The V and J genes are TRBV4-2 and TRBJ1-5; 9 positions agree with TRBD1. CDR3 size: 16 residues. Germline V gene lookup returns CDR1 LGHNA and CDR2 YNFKEQ. V lost 0 bases and J lost 6; bases outside the gene matches: 6.

The chain employs TRBV7-6 and TRBJ2-5, with 14 bases identical to TRBD2. Germline lookup yields CDR1 SGHVS and CDR2 FNYEAQ. V lost 8 bases to trimming and J lost 5 bases; unmatched junction nucleotides: 13. The length of the CDR3 is 17 residues. The CDR3 here is CASAETGTSGGGETQYF. The DNA of the CDR3 is TGTGCCAGCGCTGAAACCGGGACTAGCGGGGGAGGGGAGACCCAGTACTTC.

V usage is TRBV5-1 and J usage is TRBJ1-2; a weak D match, TRBD1 (5 bases). This CDR3 comprises 15 residues. Looked up from germline, CDR1 is SGHRS and CDR2 is YFSETQ. The V end lost 4 bases, the J end lost 2 bases, and 15 bases lay between the germline ends. Written as DNA, the CDR3 is TGCGCCAGCAGCCCACTGGGGCCAGTCAACTATGGCTACACCTTC. Its translation: CASSPLGPVNYGYTF.

This clone came up a few times. The V call is TRBV2, the J call TRBJ2-7; TRBD1 agrees at 8 bases. V lost 6 bases to trimming and J lost 3 bases; unmatched junction nucleotides: 10. The V gene's germline CDR1 is SNHLY and CDR2 FYNNEI. The CDR3 consists of 15 residues. CDR3 DNA sequence: TGTGCCAGCAGGGCGGACAGGGCCGACCTCTACGAGCAGTACTTC. This codes for CASRADRADLYEQYF.

On this clone: One end of the junction does not line up with germline, which may come from a read error. The chain joins TRBV7-7 to TRBJ2-3; D is possibly TRBD2 (6 bases). CDR1 and CDR2 from the germline V gene are SSHAT and FNYEAQ (reference sequence). CDR3 length: 15 residues. The CDR3 DNA sequence: TGTGCTAGCAGCTTAGGCCCCTCCCGGGGGAATACGCAGTATTTT. Protein product: CASSLGPSRGNTQYF.

The rearrangement joins TRBV5-1 to TRBJ2-2, with TRBD2 identical over 8 bases. The V segment lost 5 bases and the J segment 2 bases; nucleotides outside the gene matches: 2. In germline, CDR1 is SGHRS, CDR2 YFSETQ. There are 14 residues in the CDR3. The CDR3 loop is CASRLAVNTGELFF. Here the CDR3 DNA reads TGCGCCAGCAGACTAGCGGTAAACACCGGGGAGCTGTTTTTT. Together with reference TRBV5-1 and TRBJ2-2, the CDR3 gives the full variable domain: KAGVTQTPRYLIKTRGQQVTLSCSPISGHRSVSWYQQTPGQGLQFLFEYFSETQRNKGNFPGRFSGRQFSNSRSEMNVSTLELGDSALYLCASRLAVNTGELFFGEGSRLTVL.

This clone came up a few times. This chain connects TRBV6-5 to TRBJ1-5; no reliable D call. CDR1 and CDR2 (germline): MNHEY, SVGAGI. The CDR3 has 14 amino acids. Trimming cost V 5 bases and J 0 bases, with 8 bases left between them. CDR3 coding DNA: TGTGCCAGCAGTCTCTATGATAGCAATCAGCCCCAGCATTTT. The encoded protein is CASSLYDSNQPQHF.

This chain uses TRBV6-5 with TRBJ2-7; TRBD1 matches at 8 bases. The ends lost 5 bases at V and 3 bases at J; junction bases unmatched: 9. This CDR3 contains 15 residues. CDR1 and CDR2 from the germline V gene are MNHEY and SVGAGI. The CDR3 here is CASSLRTGKGYEQYF. The CDR3 DNA reads as TGTGCCAGCAGTCTCCGGACAGGGAAGGGCTACGAGCAGTACTTC.

This clone was detected only a few times. The J gene is TRBJ1-1, the V gene TRBV2; the D gene is possibly TRBD1 (5 bases). Trimming pared 3 bases from V and 9 bases from J, leaving 8 bases between. CDR1 and CDR2 from the germline V gene are SNHLY and FYNNEI. The CDR3 totals 11 residues. The CDR3: CASSETEKAFF. The DNA for the CDR3 is TGTGCCAGCAGTGAGACAGAAAAAGCTTTCTTT.

This chain joins TRBV28 and TRBJ1-5; D unclear. CDR3 length equals 15 residues. Per the germline V gene, CDR1 is MDHEN and CDR2 is SYDVKM. Trimming removed 7 bases at V and 2 bases at J, with 15 bases between. The CDR3 here is CASTPGRRGNQPQHF. Written as DNA, the CDR3 is TGTGCCAGCACTCCCGGCAGGAGGGGCAATCAGCCCCAGCATTTT.

V and J are TRBV2 and TRBJ2-7; perhaps TRBD2 as D (5 bases). V was trimmed by 6 bases and J by 0 bases, leaving 12 bases between them. Germline V gene data show CDR1 as SNHLY and CDR2 as FYNNEI. The CDR3 is 14 amino acids. In nucleotides, the CDR3 is TGTGCCAGCAGCGCCCGGACTGACTCCTACGAGCAGTACTTC. Its protein product is CASSARTDSYEQYF. Looking up the rest from reference TRBV2 and TRBJ2-7 gives the full variable domain: EPEVTQTPSHQVTQMGQEVILRCVPISNHLYFYWYRQILGQKVEFLVSFYNNEISEKSEIFDDQFSVERPDGSNFTLKIRSTKLEDSAMYFCASSARTDSYEQYFGPGTRLTVT.

This chain uses TRBV5-5 with TRBJ1-4, with a tentative D call TRBD1 (6 bases). The CDR3 loop spans 16 amino acids. V was cut by 2 bases and J by 7 bases, with 18 bases left in between. Per the germline V gene, CDR1 is SGHKS and CDR2 is YYEKEE (reference sequence). The CDR3 region is CASSFAPGHGREKLFF. The CDR3 DNA reads TGTGCCAGCAGCTTCGCCCCGGGACATGGGCGTGAAAAACTGTTTTTT.

The rearrangement uses TRBV6-5 and TRBJ1-3, with unresolved D. This CDR3 is built from 14 residues. Germline V gene lookup returns CDR1 MNHEY and CDR2 SVGAGI. The V and J ends lost 4 bases and 1 base respectively, with 8 bases between them. CDR3 loop: CASSFGVSGNTIYF. CDR3 bases: TGTGCCAGCAGTTTCGGGGTTTCTGGAAACACCATATATTTT.